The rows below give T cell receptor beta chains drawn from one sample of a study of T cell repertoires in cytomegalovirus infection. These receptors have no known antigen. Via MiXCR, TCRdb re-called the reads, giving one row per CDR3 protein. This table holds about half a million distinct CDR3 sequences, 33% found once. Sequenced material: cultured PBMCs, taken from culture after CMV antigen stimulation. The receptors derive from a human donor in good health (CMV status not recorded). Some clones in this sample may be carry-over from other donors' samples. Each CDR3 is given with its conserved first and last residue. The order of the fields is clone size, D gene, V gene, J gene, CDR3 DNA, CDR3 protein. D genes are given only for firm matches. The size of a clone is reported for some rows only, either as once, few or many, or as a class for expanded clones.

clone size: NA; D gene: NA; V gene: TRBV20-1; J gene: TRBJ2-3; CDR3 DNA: TGCAGTGCTCCCCCTCTCCAAGGCACAGATACGCAGTATTTT; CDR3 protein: CSAPPLQGTDTQYF
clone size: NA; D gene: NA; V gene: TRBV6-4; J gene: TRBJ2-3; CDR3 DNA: TGTGCCAGCAGTGTACAGACCAACACAGATACGCAGTATTTT; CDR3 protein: CASSVQTNTDTQYF
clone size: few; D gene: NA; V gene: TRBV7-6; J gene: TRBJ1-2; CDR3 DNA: TGTGCTAGCAGCCAGGGACTCGAGGGAGCTATCACCTTC; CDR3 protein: CASSQGLEGAITF
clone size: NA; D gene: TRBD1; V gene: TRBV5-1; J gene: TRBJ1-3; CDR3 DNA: TGCGCCAGCAGCATGGGACAGGCCGCTGGAAACACCATATATTTT; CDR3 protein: CASSMGQAAGNTIYF
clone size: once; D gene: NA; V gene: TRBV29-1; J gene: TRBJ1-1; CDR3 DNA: TGCAGCGTCCCAGGGGAGCGTGAAGCTTTCTTT; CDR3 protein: CSVPGEREAFF
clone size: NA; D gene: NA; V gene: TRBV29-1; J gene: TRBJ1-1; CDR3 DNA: TGCAGCGTTGAGGTGAGGGCTGGTGAAGCTTTCTTT; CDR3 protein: CSVEVRAGEAFF
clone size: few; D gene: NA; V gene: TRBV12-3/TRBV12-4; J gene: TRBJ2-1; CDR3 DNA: TGTGCCAGCAGCCTTAGGGGGACCCCAAACAATGAGCAGTTCTTC; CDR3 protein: CASSLRGTPNNEQFF
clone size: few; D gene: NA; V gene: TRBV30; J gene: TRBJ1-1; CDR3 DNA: TGTGCCTGGAATTCGGCTAGACTCTCTGAAGCTTTCTTT; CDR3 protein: CAWNSARLSEAFF
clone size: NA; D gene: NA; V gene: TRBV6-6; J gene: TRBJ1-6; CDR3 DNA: TGTGCCAGCAGTTGCTCGCTAGAGGGTTGGGGGTCACCCCTCCACTTT; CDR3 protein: CASSCSLEGWGSPLHF
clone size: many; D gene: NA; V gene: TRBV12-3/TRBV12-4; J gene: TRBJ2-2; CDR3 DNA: TGTGCCAGCAGCTTGTTAAACACCGGGGAGCTGTTTTTT; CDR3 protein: CASSLLNTGELFF
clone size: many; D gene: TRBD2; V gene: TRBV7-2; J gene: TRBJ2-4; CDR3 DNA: TGTGCCAGCAGCCTAACGGGGGGTAGCGGTATAGCCAAAAACATTCAGTACTTC; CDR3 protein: CASSLTGGSGIAKNIQYF
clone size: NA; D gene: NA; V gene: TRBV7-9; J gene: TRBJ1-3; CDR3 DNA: TGTGCCAGCAGCTTATCAGGGTTCACTGGAAACACCATATATTTT; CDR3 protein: CASSLSGFTGNTIYF
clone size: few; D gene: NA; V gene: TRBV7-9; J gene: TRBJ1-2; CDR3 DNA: TGTGCCATCAAGGATCCGGGACAAACTTATGGCTACACCTTC; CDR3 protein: CAIKDPGQTYGYTF
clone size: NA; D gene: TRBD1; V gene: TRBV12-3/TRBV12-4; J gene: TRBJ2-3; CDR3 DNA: TGTGCCAGCAGCCGGGACAGCGTCACAGATACGCAGTATTTT; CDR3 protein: CASSRDSVTDTQYF
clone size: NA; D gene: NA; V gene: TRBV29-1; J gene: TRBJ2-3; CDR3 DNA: TGCAGCGTTGAGTGGATAGATACGCAGTATTTT; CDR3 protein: CSVEWIDTQYF
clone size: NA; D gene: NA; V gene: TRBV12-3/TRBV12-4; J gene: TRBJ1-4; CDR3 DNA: TGTGCCAGTCGAGGGGGGGCAACTAATGAAAAACTGTTTTTT; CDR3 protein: CASRGGATNEKLFF
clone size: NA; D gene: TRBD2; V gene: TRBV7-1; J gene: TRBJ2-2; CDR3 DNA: TGTGCCAGCAGCCCCGGCTCGGGACTAGCGGGAGCCACCGGGGAGCTGTTTTTT; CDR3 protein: CASSPGSGLAGATGELFF
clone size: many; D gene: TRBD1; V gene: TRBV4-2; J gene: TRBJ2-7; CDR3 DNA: TGTGCCAGCAGCCAAGACGCGCTTCGGACAGGGGGCGTCGACGAGCAGTACTTC; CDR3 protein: CASSQDALRTGGVDEQYF
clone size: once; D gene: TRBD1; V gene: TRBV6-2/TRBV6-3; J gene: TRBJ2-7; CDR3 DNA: TGTGCCAGCAGTCGCCTCCGGGACAGTTACGAGCAGTACTTC; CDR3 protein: CASSRLRDSYEQYF
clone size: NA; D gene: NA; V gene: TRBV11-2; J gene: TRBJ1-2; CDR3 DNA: TGTGCCAGCAGCTTAGAAGGCCAGGTTGGCTACACCTTC; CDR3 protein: CASSLEGQVGYTF
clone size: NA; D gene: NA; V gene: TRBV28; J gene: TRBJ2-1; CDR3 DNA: TGTGCCAGCAGTAGCGTCAAGCGAGCCCTCGGTGAGCAGTTCTTC; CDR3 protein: CASSSVKRALGEQFF
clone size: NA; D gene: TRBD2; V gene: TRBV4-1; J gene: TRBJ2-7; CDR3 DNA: TGCGCCAGCAGTACGAGCGGGAGTAGCTCCTACGAGCAGTACTTC; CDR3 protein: CASSTSGSSSYEQYF
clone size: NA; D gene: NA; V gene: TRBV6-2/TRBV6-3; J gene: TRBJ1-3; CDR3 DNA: TGTGCCAGCAGTTACTCTCTCGCCCCCGGACTACCTGGAAACACCATATATTTT; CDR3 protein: CASSYSLAPGLPGNTIYF
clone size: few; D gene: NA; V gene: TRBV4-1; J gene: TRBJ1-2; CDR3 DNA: TGCGCCAGCAGCCAAGTGGAAGTTCATGGCTACACCTTC; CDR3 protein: CASSQVEVHGYTF
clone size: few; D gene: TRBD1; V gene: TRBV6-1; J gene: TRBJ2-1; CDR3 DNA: TGTGCCAGCAGTGAAGCTGACAGGGTTGCTTACAATGAGCAGTTCTTC; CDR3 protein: CASSEADRVAYNEQFF
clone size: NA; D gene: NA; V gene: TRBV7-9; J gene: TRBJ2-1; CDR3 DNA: TGTGCCAGCAGCTTGGAGCAGGGGGAGGACAATGAGCAGTTCTTC; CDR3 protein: CASSLEQGEDNEQFF